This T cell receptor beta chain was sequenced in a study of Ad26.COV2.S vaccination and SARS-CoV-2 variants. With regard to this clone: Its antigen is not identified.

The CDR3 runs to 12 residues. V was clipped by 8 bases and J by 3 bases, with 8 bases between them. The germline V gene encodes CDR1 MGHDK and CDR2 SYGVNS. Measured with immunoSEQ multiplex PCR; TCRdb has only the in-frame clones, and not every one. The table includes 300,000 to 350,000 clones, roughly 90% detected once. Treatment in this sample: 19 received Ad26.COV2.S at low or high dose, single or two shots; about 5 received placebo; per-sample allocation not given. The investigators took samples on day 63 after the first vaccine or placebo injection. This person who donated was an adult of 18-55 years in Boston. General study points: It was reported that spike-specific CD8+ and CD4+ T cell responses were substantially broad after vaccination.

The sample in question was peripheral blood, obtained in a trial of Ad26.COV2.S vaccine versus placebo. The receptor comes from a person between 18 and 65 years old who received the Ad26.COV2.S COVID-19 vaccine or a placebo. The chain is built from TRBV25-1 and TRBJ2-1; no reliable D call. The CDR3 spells CASLGYYNEQFF. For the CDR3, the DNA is TGTGCCAGCCTGGGCTACTACAATGAGCAGTTCTTC.